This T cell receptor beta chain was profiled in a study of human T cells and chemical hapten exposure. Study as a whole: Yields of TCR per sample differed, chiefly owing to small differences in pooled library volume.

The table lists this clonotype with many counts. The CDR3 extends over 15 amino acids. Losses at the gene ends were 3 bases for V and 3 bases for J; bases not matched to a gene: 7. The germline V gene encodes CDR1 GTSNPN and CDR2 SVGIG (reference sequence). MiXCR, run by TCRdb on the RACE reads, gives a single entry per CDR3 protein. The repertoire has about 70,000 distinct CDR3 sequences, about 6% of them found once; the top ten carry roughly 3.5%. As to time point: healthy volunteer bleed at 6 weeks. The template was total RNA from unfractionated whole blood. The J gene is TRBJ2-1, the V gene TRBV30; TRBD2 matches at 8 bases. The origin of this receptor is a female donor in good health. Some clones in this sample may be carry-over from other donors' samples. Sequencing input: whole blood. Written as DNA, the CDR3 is TGTGCCTGGAGCGATCCGGGACTAGACTACAATGAGCAGTTCTTC. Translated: CAWSDPGLDYNEQFF.